Below, 13 T cell receptor beta chains from the same sample are listed, as sequenced in a study of Ad26.COV2.S vaccination and SARS-CoV-2 variants. Sequencing used immunoSEQ multiplex PCR; TCRdb keeps in-frame clones, though not all of them. The table shows fewer than 400,000 clones, with approximately 86% occurring only once. Documented treatment: 19 received Ad26.COV2.S at low or high dose, single or two shots; about 5 received placebo; per-sample allocation not given. Samples were taken on day 63 after the first vaccine or placebo injection. This material consisted of peripheral blood, taken in a trial of Ad26.COV2.S vaccine versus placebo. The receptors come from a person aged 18-60 years who received the Ad26.COV2.S COVID-19 vaccine or a placebo.

V and J are TRBV5-1 and TRBJ1-2; D gene ambiguous. The CDR3 runs 14 residues. With 0 bases removed from V and 5 bases from J, the gap between germline ends came to 11 bases. Germline V gene sequence: CDR1 SGHRS, CDR2 YFSETQ. The CDR3 sequence is CASSLAVQMYGYTF. DNA for the CDR3: TGCGCCAGCAGCTTGGCCGTACAAATGTATGGCTACACCTTC.

The J gene is TRBJ1-5, the V gene TRBV6-1; D possibly corresponds to TRBD1 (5 bases). Germline values: CDR1 MNHNS, CDR2 SASEGT. V lost 6 bases and J lost 1, with 22 bases in between. This CDR3 region has 18 residues. The CDR3 protein is CASRERLRGGRSNQPQHF. For the CDR3, the DNA is TGTGCCAGCAGGGAACGATTGAGGGGTGGGAGAAGCAATCAGCCCCAGCATTTT.

This chain uses TRBV7-9 with TRBJ1-5, with D possibly TRBD1 on 5 matching bases. This CDR3 has 14 residues. Trimming stripped 5 bases from V and 3 bases from J, with 11 bases between. CDR1 is SEHNR, CDR2 FQNEAQ, per germline (reference sequence). CDR3 in amino acids: CASSPGFDNQPQHF. CDR3 sequence (DNA): TGTGCCAGCAGCCCAGGGTTTGACAATCAGCCCCAGCATTTT.

J is TRBJ2-7 and V is TRBV24-1; the D gene is possibly TRBD1 (6 bases). Germline CDR1 and CDR2: KGHDR and SFDVKD. The CDR3 extends over 15 amino acids. V lost 8 bases and J 0 bases, leaving 16 bases between the germline ends. The CDR3: CATTSEDSLSYEQYF. The CDR3 DNA reads TGTGCCACCACCTCAGAGGACAGCCTCTCCTACGAGCAGTACTTC.

The V call is TRBV9, the J call TRBJ1-2, with 9 bases that match TRBD1. There are 15 residues in the CDR3. The V gene's germline CDR1 is SGDLS and CDR2 YYNGEE. Trimming removed 4 bases from V and 2 bases from J; junction bases left unmatched: 6. Here the CDR3 DNA reads TGTGCCAGCAGCAGAACCGGGACAGGGAACTATGGCTACACCTTC. It specifies CASSRTGTGNYGYTF.

In regard to this clone: At the DNA level, this CDR3 is encoded by other sequences in the same sample as well. This sequence joins TRBV2 and TRBJ1-4, with D possibly being TRBD1 (5 bases). Germline-derived CDR1 and CDR2 are SNHLY and FYNNEI. The CDR3 length is 13 residues. With 1 base removed from V and 5 bases from J, the gap between germline ends came to 5 bases. CDR3 DNA: TGTGCCAGCAGTGAAGGGGGGAATGAAAAACTGTTTTTT. Encoded protein: CASSEGGNEKLFF.

The V and J genes are TRBV11-2 and TRBJ1-2; D is unresolved. From germline, CDR1 is SGHAT and CDR2 FQNNGV. V was pared by 1 base and J by 1 base, with 10 bases between. The CDR3 consists of 15 residues. For the CDR3, the DNA is TGTGCCAGCAGCTTAGTACGGCAGTATAACTATGGCTACACCTTC. The encoded protein is CASSLVRQYNYGYTF.

The V gene is TRBV9, the J gene TRBJ1-2; a possible D gene is TRBD1 (6 bases). CDR1 is SGDLS, CDR2 YYNGEE, per germline. V dropped 1 base and J dropped 2 bases, with 12 bases sitting between them. The CDR3 loop spans 15 amino acids. CDR3 loop: CASSVKTGGNYGYTF. The CDR3 DNA reads as TGTGCCAGCAGCGTAAAGACAGGAGGGAACTATGGCTACACCTTC.

On this clone itself: The germline gene is not matched at one end of the junction; a read error may be the cause. The V and J genes are TRBV6-5 and TRBJ2-5; the D call may be TRBD1 or TRBD2 (7 bases each). Germline CDR1 MNHEY, CDR2 SVGAGI. CDR3 length: 15 amino acids. The CDR3: CACRGGRVYQETQYF. CDR3 coding DNA: TGTGCCTGCAGGGGGGGCAGGGTGTACCAAGAGACCCAGTACTTC.

V is TRBV18 and J is TRBJ1-5; 7 nucleotides match TRBD1. Germline CDR1 KGHSH, CDR2 LQKENI. The CDR3 is made up of 13 amino acids. Trimming cost V 5 bases and J 6 bases; bases outside gene matches: 4. Here the CDR3 reads CASSDQGGQPQHF. As DNA, the CDR3 is TGTGCCAGCTCAGACCAGGGGGGTCAGCCCCAGCATTTT.

V usage is TRBV19 and J usage is TRBJ1-2; tentative D call: TRBD1 (5 bases). Germline V gene sequence: CDR1 LNHDA, CDR2 SQIVND (reference sequence). The CDR3 length is 13 residues. V lost 5 bases to trimming and J lost 4 bases, with 11 bases between them. Here the CDR3 reads CASSAGGFYGYTF. In DNA form, the CDR3 reads TGTGCCAGTAGTGCGGGGGGATTCTATGGCTACACCTTC.

The V and J genes are TRBV9 and TRBJ1-1; 8 nucleotides agree with TRBD1. Germline V gives CDR1 SGDLS, CDR2 YYNGEE. V shed 3 bases, J shed 8 bases, and the junction held 9 bases outside the gene matches. The CDR3 spans 14 residues. The CDR3 here is CASSATGGILEAFF. The CDR3 DNA is TGTGCCAGCAGCGCTACAGGGGGAATACTCGAAGCTTTCTTT.

This chain connects TRBV5-1 to TRBJ2-2, with TRBD1 as a possible D gene (5 bases). The ends were cut back, 6 bases at V and 6 bases at J, with 27 bases in the middle. The length of the CDR3 is 18 residues. Germline-derived CDR1 and CDR2 are SGHRS and YFSETQ. The chain's CDR3 is CASTLGPTGVQRAGELFF. The CDR3 nucleotides are TGCGCCAGCACCTTAGGACCTACAGGCGTCCAGAGAGCCGGGGAGCTGTTTTTT.